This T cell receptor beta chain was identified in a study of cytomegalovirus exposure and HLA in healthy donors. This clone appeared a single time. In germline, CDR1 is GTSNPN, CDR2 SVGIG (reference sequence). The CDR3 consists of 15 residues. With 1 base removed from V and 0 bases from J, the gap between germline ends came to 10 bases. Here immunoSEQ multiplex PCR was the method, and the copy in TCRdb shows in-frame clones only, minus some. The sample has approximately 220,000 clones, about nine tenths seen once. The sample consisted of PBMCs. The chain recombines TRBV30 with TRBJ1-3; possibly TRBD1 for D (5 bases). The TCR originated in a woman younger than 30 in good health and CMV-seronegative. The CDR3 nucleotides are TGTGCCTGGAGTGGAGGACATGGCTCTGGAAACACCATATATTTT. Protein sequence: CAWSGGHGSGNTIYF.